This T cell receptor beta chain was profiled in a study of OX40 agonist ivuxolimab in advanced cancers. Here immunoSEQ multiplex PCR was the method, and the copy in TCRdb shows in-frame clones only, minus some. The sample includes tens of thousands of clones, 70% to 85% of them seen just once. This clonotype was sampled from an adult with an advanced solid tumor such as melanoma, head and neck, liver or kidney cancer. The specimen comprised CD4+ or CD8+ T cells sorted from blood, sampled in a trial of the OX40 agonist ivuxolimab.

The CDR3 spells CASSLVGYSNEQFF. The CDR3 DNA reads TGTGCCAGCAGCTTAGTGGGCTACTCTAATGAGCAGTTCTTC. The rearrangement joins TRBV7-2 to TRBJ2-1; D gene ambiguous. The germline CDR1 and CDR2 sequences are SGHTA and FQGNSA. There are 14 residues in the CDR3. V shed 1 base and J shed 7 bases, with 11 bases lying between them.